Sequencing of this TCR beta chain was carried out in a study of Graves' ophthalmopathy and Graves' hyperthyroidism. Findings and caveats of the study: Most clonotypes expanded in thyroid above 0.001 frequency were present in blood too. From stable hyperthyroidism, ophthalmopathy was separated by a 13-signature model with 85% to 90% sensitivity and more than 75% specificity.

RNA transcripts were the source from which TCR beta CDR3 regions were amplified. RT-PCR in the first round used HTBI primers; a second-round multiplex PCR followed. TCRdb fed the multiplex PCR reads into MiXCR, producing one record per CDR3 protein. Of over 450,000 distinct CDR3 sequences listed, 13% to 15% were seen once; the top ten hold roughly 9.8%. The CDR3 is 17 amino acids. Trimming at V came to 6 bases and at J to 4 bases, leaving 7 bases not matched to a gene. Germline V gene data show CDR1 as MNHEY and CDR2 as SMNVEV (reference sequence). To note about this clonotype: Its specificity is not known.

Ophthalmopathy cases showed moderate-to-severe activity, scoring CAS ≥3 and NOSPECS ≥4, with duration under 3 months. Certain patients, namely those with other autoimmune diseases, uncontrolled infections, pregnancy or lactation, were excluded. The chain carries TRBV27 and TRBJ1-6; 12 bases match TRBD1. Sequencing was done on a sample of blood. The clonotype comes from a woman in her 30s with Graves' ophthalmopathy. The CDR3 protein is CASRTGTGGGYNSPLHF. The CDR3 bases are TGTGCCAGCAGGACCGGGACAGGGGGCGGATATAATTCACCCCTCCACTTT.